This T cell receptor (beta chain) comes out of a study of cytomegalovirus exposure and HLA in healthy donors. PCR was performed using 60 Vbeta and 13 Jbeta primers. TCRdb's copy holds only in-frame clones and misses some; the assay was immunoSEQ multiplex PCR. The profile covers about 200,000 clones, with approximately 70% appearing a single time and approximately 1.8% taken by the ten largest. About this clone: The antigen is unknown.

Study conclusions and caveats: Donors were assumed by presence/absence analyses to have roughly uniform sequencing depth.

The origin of this receptor is a woman under 40 in good health and CMV-seronegative. The sequenced material came from PBMCs.

CDR3 nucleotides: TGTGCCGTCTCATCAGGGGGCTCCTACGAGCAGTACTTC. It specifies CAVSSGGSYEQYF. V and J are TRBV19 and TRBJ2-7; 7 nucleotides match TRBD1. CDR3 length: 13 amino acids. Germline V gene sequence: CDR1 LNHDA, CDR2 SQIVND (reference sequence). V shed 11 bases and J 0 bases; nucleotides not matched to a gene: 7.